The 5 T cell receptor beta chains presented below share a single source sample, sequenced in a study of control samples from healthy donors and cancer patients. The table came from immunoSEQ multiplex PCR; TCRdb's copy has only in-frame clones and leaves some out. The table has approximately 150,000 clones, approximately 94% seen once. The sequenced material came from blood. These receptors were taken from a woman in her late teens or twenties in good health.

The V call is TRBV7-2, the J call TRBJ1-3; 8 nucleotides line up with TRBD1. Germline CDR1 is SGHTA and CDR2 is FQGNSA. The CDR3 has 15 residues. Germline trimming cut 6 bases from V and 2 bases from J; bases unmatched to any gene: 6. The CDR3 nucleotides read TGTGCCAGCAGTTATGACAGGGGCACTGGAAACACCATATATTTT. It codes for CASSYDRGTGNTIYF. Using reference TRBV7-2 and TRBJ1-3 for the parts outside the CDR3, the full variable domain is GAGVSQSPSNKVTEKGKDVELRCDPISGHTALYWYRQSLGQGLEFLIYFQGNSAPDKSGLPSDRFSAERTGGSVSTLTIQRTQQEDSAVYLCASSYDRGTGNTIYFGEGSWLTVV.

This clone appeared a single time. This chain connects TRBV7-2 to TRBJ1-2; 10 bases line up with TRBD1. There are 17 residues in the CDR3. The V segment lost 1 base and the J segment 0 bases; nucleotides outside the gene matches: 5. Per germline, CDR1 SGHTA and CDR2 FQGNSA. CDR3 residues: CASSLVTGQGANYGYTF. The CDR3 DNA is TGTGCCAGCAGCTTAGTCACAGGACAGGGGGCTAACTATGGCTACACCTTC.

The V call is TRBV6-1, the J call TRBJ1-2; no clear D. Germline V gene lookup returns CDR1 MNHNS and CDR2 SASEGT. Trimming shortened V by 0 bases and J by 4 bases, and 15 bases separated the two germline ends. The CDR3 is 16 residues long. CDR3 sequence reads: CASSEALRHLLYGYTF. For the CDR3, the DNA is TGTGCCAGCAGTGAAGCCCTTCGACACCTACTCTATGGCTACACCTTC.

The chain uses TRBV28 and TRBJ2-1, with 9 positions matching TRBD2. V gave up 3 bases and J gave up 2 bases; unmatched junction bases: 5. The CDR3 has 16 amino acids. Germline V CDR1 and CDR2: MDHEN, SYDVKM. CDR3 amino acids: CASSFSAGGPYNEQFF. The CDR3 coding sequence is TGTGCCAGCAGTTTTTCCGCGGGAGGGCCCTACAATGAGCAGTTCTTC.

The gene calls are TRBV29-1 and TRBJ2-7; 7 bases map to TRBD1. V was clipped by 0 bases and J by 5 bases; unmatched bases: 7. The CDR3 has 14 residues. From germline, CDR1 is SQVTM and CDR2 ANQGSEA. The chain's CDR3 is CSVEDSTGYHEQYF. In DNA form, the CDR3 reads TGCAGCGTTGAAGATTCGACAGGGTACCACGAGCAGTACTTC.